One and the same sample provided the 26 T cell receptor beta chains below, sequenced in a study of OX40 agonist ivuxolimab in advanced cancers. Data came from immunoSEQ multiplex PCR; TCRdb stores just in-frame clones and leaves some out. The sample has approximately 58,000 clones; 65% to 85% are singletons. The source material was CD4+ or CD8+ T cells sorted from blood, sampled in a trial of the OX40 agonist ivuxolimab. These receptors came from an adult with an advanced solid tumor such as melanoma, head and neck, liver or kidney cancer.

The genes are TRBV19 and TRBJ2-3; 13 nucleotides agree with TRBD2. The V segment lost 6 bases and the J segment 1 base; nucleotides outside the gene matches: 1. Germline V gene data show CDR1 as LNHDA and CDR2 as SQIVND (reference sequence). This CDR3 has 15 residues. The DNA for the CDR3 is TGTGCCAGTAGCGGACTAGCGGGAGGCACAGATACGCAGTATTTT. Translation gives CASSGLAGGTDTQYF.

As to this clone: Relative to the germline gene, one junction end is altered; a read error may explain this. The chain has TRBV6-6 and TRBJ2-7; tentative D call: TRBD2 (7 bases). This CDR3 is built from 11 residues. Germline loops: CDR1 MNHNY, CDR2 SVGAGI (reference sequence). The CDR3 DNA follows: TGTGCCAGCAGTCAAGGGGGGGGCATTCACTTC. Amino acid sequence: CASSQGGGIHF.

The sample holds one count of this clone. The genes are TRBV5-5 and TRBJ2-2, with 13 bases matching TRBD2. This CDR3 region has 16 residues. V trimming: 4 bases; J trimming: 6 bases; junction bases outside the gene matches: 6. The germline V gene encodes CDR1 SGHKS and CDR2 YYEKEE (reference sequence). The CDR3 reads CASSGRTSGSPGELFF. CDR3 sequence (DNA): TGTGCCAGCAGCGGCCGGACTAGCGGGAGTCCCGGGGAGCTGTTTTTT.

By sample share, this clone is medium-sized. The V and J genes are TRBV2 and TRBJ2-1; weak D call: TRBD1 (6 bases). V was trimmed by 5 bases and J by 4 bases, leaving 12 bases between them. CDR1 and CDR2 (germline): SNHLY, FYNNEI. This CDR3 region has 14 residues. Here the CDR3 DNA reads TGTGCCAGCAGTAGTCAGGGGCGATACAATGAGCAGTTCTTC. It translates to CASSSQGRYNEQFF.

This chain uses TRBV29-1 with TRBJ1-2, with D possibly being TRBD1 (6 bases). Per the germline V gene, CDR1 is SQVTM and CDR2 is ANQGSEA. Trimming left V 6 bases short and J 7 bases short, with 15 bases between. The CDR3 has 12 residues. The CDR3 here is CSVLTGFSGYTF. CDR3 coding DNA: TGCAGCGTGCTCACAGGGTTCTCTGGCTACACCTTC.

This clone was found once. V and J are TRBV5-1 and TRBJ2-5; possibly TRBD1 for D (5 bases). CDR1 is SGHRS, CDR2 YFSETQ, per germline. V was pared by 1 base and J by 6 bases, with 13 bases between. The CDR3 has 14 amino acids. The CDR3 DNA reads TGCGCCAGCAGCTTGCTACAGGAATCGAAGACCCAGTACTTC. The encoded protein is CASSLLQESKTQYF. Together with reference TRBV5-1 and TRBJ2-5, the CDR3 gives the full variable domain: KAGVTQTPRYLIKTRGQQVTLSCSPISGHRSVSWYQQTPGQGLQFLFEYFSETQRNKGNFPGRFSGRQFSNSRSEMNVSTLELGDSALYLCASSLLQESKTQYFGPGTRLLVL.

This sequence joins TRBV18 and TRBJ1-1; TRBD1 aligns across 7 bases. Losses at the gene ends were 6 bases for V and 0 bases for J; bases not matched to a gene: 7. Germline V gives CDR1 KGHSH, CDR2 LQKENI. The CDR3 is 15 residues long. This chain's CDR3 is CASSPTGTLNTEAFF. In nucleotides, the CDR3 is TGTGCCAGCTCGCCGACAGGGACCTTGAACACTGAAGCTTTCTTT.

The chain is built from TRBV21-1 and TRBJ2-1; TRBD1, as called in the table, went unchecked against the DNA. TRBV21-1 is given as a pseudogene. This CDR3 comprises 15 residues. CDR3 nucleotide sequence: TGTGCCAGCAGCAACCAAAGGGGGACCTACAATGAGCAGTTCTTC. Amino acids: CASSNQRGTYNEQFF.

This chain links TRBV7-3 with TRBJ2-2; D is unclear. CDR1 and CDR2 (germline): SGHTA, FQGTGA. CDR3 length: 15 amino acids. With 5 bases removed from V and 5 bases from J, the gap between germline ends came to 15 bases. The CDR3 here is CASSPVVGVTGELFF. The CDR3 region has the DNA TGTGCCAGCAGCCCGGTGGTGGGTGTTACCGGGGAGCTGTTTTTT.

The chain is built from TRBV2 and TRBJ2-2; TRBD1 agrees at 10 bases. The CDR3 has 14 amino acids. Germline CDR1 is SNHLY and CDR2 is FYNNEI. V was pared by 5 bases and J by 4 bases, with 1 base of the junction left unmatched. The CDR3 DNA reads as TGTGCCAGCAGTTGGACAGGGGGCACCGGGGAGCTGTTTTTT. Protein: CASSWTGGTGELFF.

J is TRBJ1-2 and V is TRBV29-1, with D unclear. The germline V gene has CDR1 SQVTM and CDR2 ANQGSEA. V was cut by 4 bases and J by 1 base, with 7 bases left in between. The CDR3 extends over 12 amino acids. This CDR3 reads CSVADNNYGYTF. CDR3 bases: TGCAGCGTTGCCGACAATAACTATGGCTACACCTTC.

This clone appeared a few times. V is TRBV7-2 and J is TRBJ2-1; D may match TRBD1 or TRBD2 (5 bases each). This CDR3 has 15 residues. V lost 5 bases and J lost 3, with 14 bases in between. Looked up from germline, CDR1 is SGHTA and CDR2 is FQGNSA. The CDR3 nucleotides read TGTGCCAGCAGCCCCACCCGGGACGACTACAATGAGCAGTTCTTC. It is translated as CASSPTRDDYNEQFF.

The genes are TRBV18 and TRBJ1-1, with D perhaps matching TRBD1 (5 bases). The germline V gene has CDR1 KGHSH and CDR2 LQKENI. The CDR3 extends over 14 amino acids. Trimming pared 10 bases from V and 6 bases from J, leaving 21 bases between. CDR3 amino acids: CATIDVAGAAEAFF. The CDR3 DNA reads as TGTGCCACCATCGACGTTGCTGGGGCGGCTGAAGCTTTCTTT.

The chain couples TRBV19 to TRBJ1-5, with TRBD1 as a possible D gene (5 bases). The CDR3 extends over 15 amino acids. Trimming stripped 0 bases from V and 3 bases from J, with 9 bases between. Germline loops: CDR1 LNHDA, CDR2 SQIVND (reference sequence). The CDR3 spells CASSIDRGINQPQHF. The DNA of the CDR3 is TGTGCCAGTAGTATAGATCGGGGGATCAATCAGCCCCAGCATTTT.

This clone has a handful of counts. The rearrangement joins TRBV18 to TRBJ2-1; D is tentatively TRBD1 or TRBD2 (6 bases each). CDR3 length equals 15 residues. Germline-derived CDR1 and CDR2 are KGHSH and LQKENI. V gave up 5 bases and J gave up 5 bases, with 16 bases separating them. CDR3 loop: CASSTRGGLDNEQFF. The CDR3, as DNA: TGTGCCAGCTCAACCAGAGGGGGGCTTGACAATGAGCAGTTCTTC.

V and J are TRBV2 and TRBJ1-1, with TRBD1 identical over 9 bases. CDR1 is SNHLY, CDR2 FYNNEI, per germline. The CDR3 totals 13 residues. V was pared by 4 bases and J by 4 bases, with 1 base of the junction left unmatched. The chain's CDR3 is CASSGQGGTEAFF. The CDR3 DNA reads TGTGCCAGCAGTGGACAGGGGGGCACTGAAGCTTTCTTT.

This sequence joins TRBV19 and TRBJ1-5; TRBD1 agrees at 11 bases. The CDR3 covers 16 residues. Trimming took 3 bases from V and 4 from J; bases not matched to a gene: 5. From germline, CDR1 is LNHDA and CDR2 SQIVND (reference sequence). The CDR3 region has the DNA TGTGCCAGTAGTATTGGTGGGACAGGGGGAAATCAGCCCCAGCATTTT. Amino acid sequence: CASSIGGTGGNQPQHF.

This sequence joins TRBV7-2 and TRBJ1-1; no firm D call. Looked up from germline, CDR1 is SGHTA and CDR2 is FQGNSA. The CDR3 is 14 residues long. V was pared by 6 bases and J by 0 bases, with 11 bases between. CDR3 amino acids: CASRIIAMNTEAFF. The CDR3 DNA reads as TGTGCCAGCAGGATTATAGCCATGAACACTGAAGCTTTCTTT.

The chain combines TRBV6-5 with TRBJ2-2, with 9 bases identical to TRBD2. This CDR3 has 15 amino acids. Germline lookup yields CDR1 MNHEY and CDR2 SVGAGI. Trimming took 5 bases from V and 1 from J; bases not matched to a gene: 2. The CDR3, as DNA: TGTGCCAGCAGTAGGCGGGAGGGGAACACCGGGGAGCTGTTTTTT. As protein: CASSRREGNTGELFF.

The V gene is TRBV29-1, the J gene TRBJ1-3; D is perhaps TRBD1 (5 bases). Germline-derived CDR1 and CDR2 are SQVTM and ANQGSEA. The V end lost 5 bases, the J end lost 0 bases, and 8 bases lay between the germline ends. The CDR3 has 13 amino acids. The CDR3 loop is CSVSTASGNTIYF. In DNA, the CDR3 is TGCAGCGTTTCGACAGCCTCTGGAAACACCATATATTTT.

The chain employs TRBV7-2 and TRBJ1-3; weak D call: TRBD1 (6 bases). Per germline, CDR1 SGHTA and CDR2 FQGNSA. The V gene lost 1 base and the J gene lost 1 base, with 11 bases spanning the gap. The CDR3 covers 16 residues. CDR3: CASSLGLGGSGNTIYF. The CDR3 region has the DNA TGTGCCAGCAGCTTAGGTTTAGGGGGTTCTGGAAACACCATATATTTT.

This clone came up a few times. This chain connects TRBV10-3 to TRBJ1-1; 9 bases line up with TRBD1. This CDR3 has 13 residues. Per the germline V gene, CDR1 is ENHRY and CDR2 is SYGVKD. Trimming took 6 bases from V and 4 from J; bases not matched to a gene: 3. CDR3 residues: CAISLDRGTEAFF. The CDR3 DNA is TGTGCCATCAGCCTGGACAGGGGCACTGAAGCTTTCTTT.

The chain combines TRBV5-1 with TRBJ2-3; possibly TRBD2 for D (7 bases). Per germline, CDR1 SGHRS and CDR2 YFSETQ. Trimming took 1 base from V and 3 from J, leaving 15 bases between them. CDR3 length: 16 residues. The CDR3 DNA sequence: TGCGCCAGCAGCTTGTCCGGGGGGCGCGAGACAGATACGCAGTATTTT. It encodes CASSLSGGRETDTQYF.

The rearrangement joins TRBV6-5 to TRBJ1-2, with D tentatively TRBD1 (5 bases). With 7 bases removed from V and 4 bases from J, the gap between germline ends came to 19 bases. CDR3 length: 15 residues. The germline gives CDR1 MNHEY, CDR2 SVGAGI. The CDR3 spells CASTTTEGTAYGYTF. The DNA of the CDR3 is TGTGCCAGCACGACCACGGAAGGGACGGCCTATGGCTACACCTTC.

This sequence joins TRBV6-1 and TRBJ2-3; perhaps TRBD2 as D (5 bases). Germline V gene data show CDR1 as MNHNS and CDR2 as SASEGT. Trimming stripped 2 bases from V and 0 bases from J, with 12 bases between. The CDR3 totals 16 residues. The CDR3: CASSEFSASSTDTQYF. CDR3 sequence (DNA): TGTGCCAGCAGTGAATTCTCTGCTAGCAGCACAGATACGCAGTATTTT.

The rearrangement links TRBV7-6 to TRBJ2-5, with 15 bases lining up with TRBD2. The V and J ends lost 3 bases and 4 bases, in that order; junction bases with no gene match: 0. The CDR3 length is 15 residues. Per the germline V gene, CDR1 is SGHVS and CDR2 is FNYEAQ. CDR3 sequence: CASSLGLAGGETQYF. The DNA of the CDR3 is TGTGCCAGCAGCTTGGGACTAGCGGGAGGAGAGACCCAGTACTTC. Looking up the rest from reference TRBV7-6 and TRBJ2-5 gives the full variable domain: GAGVSQSPRYKVTKRGQDVALRCDPISGHVSLYWYRQALGQGPEFLTYFNYEAQQDKSGLPNDRFSAERPEGSISTLTIQRTEQRDSAMYRCASSLGLAGGETQYFGPGTRLLVL.